This TCR beta chain was found in a study of T cell responses to AZD1222 COVID-19 vaccine (dated by TCRdb to about 2021). Study-wide context: TCR sequencing was performed for approximately 240 trial participants, of whom roughly 200 were given two doses of AZD1222 and approximately 25 were given two doses of MenACWY control vaccine. Enrollment into the trials was organized by age into subgroups of 18-55, 56-69 and 70-plus years, and those subgroups contained 148, 28 and 57 TCR-sequenced participants, respectively.

Study-wide findings and limitations: Because no day 14 peak-response samples were available, repertoires were characterized only after the peak T cell response. In the small 56-69-year group, the increase in depth fell short of significance, most likely because of low power. Most participants were white British and females outnumbered males, and the authors suggested that clonal diversity may have been underestimated. Conclusions about previously exposed vaccinees are limited, since just five or six AZD1222 recipients were seropositive for SARS-CoV-2 at baseline. After two AZD1222 doses, both the breadth and the depth of spike-specific TCRs were significantly higher than at day 0 and than in MenACWY recipients. Epitopes outside the regions mutated in the B.1.351 and B.1.1.7 variants were reportedly recognized by nearly half of the unique spike-specific TCRs. The vaccine-associated CD4 TCRs covered the entire spike protein, and the dominant responses fell in regions 160-218 and 743-854.

As regards this clone: What this receptor recognizes is not known. No base-level quality is on record; no much larger clone is a single base apart.

From its cysteine to its phenylalanine, the CDR3 spans 12 amino acids. Only CDR3 DNA is held: 36 bases, read in frame from base 1. As encoded in the germline V gene, CDR1 is SGHAT while CDR2 is FQNNGV. V lost 5 bases and J lost 8 bases; the stretch between them is 12 bases long. The time point tag for this specimen amounts to: about 28 days (+/-7) after the second vaccine dose. AZD1222 recipients given second doses at about 4 weeks or at about 12 weeks were pooled, since spike-specific TCR depth and breadth were not found to differ between the two schedules. The vaccinee samples were drawn from two UK trials, COV001 and COV002, one of which was a single-blind randomized controlled phase 2/3 trial testing AZD1222 (ChAdOx1 nCoV-19) in healthy adults. For TCRbeta chain sequencing, PBMC samples were collected from trial participants at day 0 and at day 28 after the second dose. The CDR3 regions of human TCRbeta chains were subjected to immunosequencing. Under the source paper's analysis protocol: Repertoire TCRs were matched against a reference library of SARS-CoV-2-specific TCRs generated with the MIRA antigen-specificity platform. Breadth meant the fraction of unique TCRs that were SARS-CoV-2-associated, whereas depth meant the fraction of total T cells that were SARS-CoV-2-associated. Using the MIRA data, every spike-specific TCR was mapped to the spike region that the TCR reacted to and assigned to either a CD4 or a CD8 class. Log10-transformed breadth and depth values were compared by one-way ANOVA with Sidak's multiple comparisons tests. TCRdb's version of the immuneACCESS table is confined to in-frame rearrangements and falls short of the full clone set. An unresolved V gene accounts for under half of the shortfall where checked; the remainder is of unknown origin. That table supplies the V and J calls and clone size; D and trimming were determined from the DNA. For this sample there are about 140,000 clones; 88% appear just once. The ten biggest clones cover 3% to 4% of the sample.

The rearrangement combines TRBV11-2 with TRBJ1-1; no D gene can be assigned with confidence. The sequence was obtained from an adult who received the AZD1222 COVID-19 vaccine. The sequences come from peripheral blood, collected 28 days after the second AZD1222 dose. The CDR3 is CASSRESPEAFF. The nucleotide sequence reads TGTGCCAGCAGCCGAGAGTCCCCGGAAGCTTTCTTT.